The present entry profiles one T cell receptor beta chain with its context. This entry comes from a study of blood T cell repertoires in COVID-19. About the research overall: T cells, B-cell-depleted T cells, or PBMCs supplied cDNA or gDNA.

Clones were read by immunoSEQ multiplex PCR, and TCRdb kept only the in-frame ones, dropping some. The sample lists around 140,000 clones, roughly 83% occurring once. The ends lost 5 bases at V and 3 bases at J; junction bases unmatched: 8. This CDR3 is built from 15 residues. CDR1 and CDR2 (germline): MNHEY, SVGEGT. The rearrangement uses TRBV6-2 or TRBV6-3 and TRBJ1-2, with 8 bases fitting TRBD1. The sequence derives from a woman aged 80 or over with acute or convalescent COVID-19. Sequencing was carried out using peripheral blood. The CDR3 bases are TGTGCCAGCAGTAAGCGACAGGGGTTCGACTATGGCTACACCTTC. Its protein product is CASSKRQGFDYGYTF.